This T cell receptor beta chain appears in the sequencing data of a study of T-cell memory formation after mild COVID-19. The sample holds a few counts of this clonotype. What it binds is not known. Using its own MiXCR run on the 5' RACE reads, TCRdb lists one record per CDR3 protein. The sample has about 610,000 distinct CDR3 sequences, around 16% seen once; the top ten hold around 8.1%. General study findings and limits: Pre-infection memory carried some responding clones, suggesting that cross-reactive memory joined.

Sequencing was carried out using PBMCs or a T cell subset sorted from them (not recorded which). The TCR comes from an adult woman who had mild COVID-19 (a few samples of this study predate the infection). Cell type and time point are not known.

The CDR3 here is CASSLNSGQGPIRYTF. Here the CDR3 DNA reads TGCGCCAGCAGCTTGAATTCCGGACAGGGCCCTATCCGCTACACCTTC. J is TRBJ1-2 and V is TRBV5-1; TRBD1 aligns across 8 bases. CDR1 is SGHRS and CDR2 is YFSETQ in the germline V gene. CDR3 size: 16 residues. The V segment lost 1 base and the J segment 9 bases; nucleotides outside the gene matches: 14.